This passage covers 23 T cell receptor beta chains from one sample sequenced in a study of shared clonotypes between healthy human individuals. The method was immunoSEQ multiplex PCR; TCRdb's version includes in-frame clones alone and lacks a portion of them. This sample carries 2 million to 2.5 million clones, around 93% of them seen once, and the ten largest clones take 0.3% to 0.45%. Sequenced input: naive CD4+ T cells from PBMCs. Subset described: CD45RA+ positively selected. These receptors all come from a man aged 18 to 35 in good health. Some clones in this sample may be carry-over from other donors' samples.

The chain carries TRBV28 and TRBJ2-7; the match to TRBD1 covers 9 bases. CDR1 is MDHEN, CDR2 SYDVKM, per germline. The junction had 9 bases not matched to a gene; V was cut back by 5 bases and J by 4 bases. The CDR3 contains 15 residues. CDR3 residues: CASSPRPGQGYEQYF. DNA of the CDR3: TGTGCCAGCAGTCCTAGGCCGGGACAGGGATACGAGCAGTACTTC. Full variable domain (outside the CDR3, taken from reference TRBV28 and TRBJ2-7): DVKVTQSSRYLVKRTGEKVFLECVQDMDHENMFWYRQDPGLGLRLIYFSYDVKMKEKGDIPEGYSVSREKKERFSLILESASTNQTSMYLCASSPRPGQGYEQYFGPGTRLTVT.

The genes are TRBV5-1 and TRBJ2-7; D uncertain. This CDR3 spans 14 amino acids. Germline V gene lookup returns CDR1 SGHRS and CDR2 YFSETQ. V dropped 0 bases and J dropped 3 bases, with 10 bases sitting between them. The CDR3 sequence: CASSLDTASYEQYF. DNA of the CDR3: TGCGCCAGCAGCTTGGATACAGCGAGCTACGAGCAGTACTTC.

This clone has a single count. The rearrangement joins TRBV29-1 to TRBJ2-5; tentatively, D is TRBD1 (6 bases). CDR1 SQVTM and CDR2 ANQGSEA come from the germline V gene. This CDR3 is built from 16 residues. V was pared by 2 bases and J by 4 bases, with 20 bases between. CDR3 residues: CSVEKPSPTGRETQYF. Here the CDR3 DNA reads TGCAGCGTTGAAAAACCCTCTCCCACAGGGAGAGAGACCCAGTACTTC.

The V gene is TRBV23-1, the J gene TRBJ2-3; 9 bases are shared with TRBD2. TRBV23-1 is labeled an ORF, and its function is uncertain. The CDR3 totals 17 residues. V dropped 4 bases and J dropped 10; count of bases not matched to a gene: 18. CDR3 loop: CASSPNRRGGRAVAQYF. The CDR3 bases are TGCGCCAGCAGTCCCAATCGGCGGGGGGGGCGAGCAGTTGCGCAGTATTTT.

The rearrangement links TRBV6-1 to TRBJ2-5; no reliable D call. The CDR3 is 13 residues long. Trimming cost V 8 bases and J 4 bases, with 14 bases left between them. Germline-derived CDR1 and CDR2 are MNHNS and SASEGT. The CDR3 loop reads CASSWANLETQYF. DNA of the CDR3: TGTGCCAGCTCATGGGCCAACCTAGAGACCCAGTACTTC.

This chain links TRBV4-2 with TRBJ2-1; D remains unclear. Trimming stripped 0 bases from V and 8 bases from J, with 11 bases between. Germline values: CDR1 LGHNA, CDR2 YNFKEQ. This CDR3 has 14 amino acids. The CDR3 region is CASSQDLFSDEQFF. The CDR3 DNA is TGTGCCAGCAGCCAAGATTTGTTCTCGGATGAGCAGTTCTTC.

The chain employs TRBV7-7 and TRBJ1-1; D not certain. V lost 2 bases and J lost 2, with 6 bases in between. CDR1 and CDR2 from the germline V gene are SSHAT and FNYEAQ (reference sequence). This CDR3 has 13 residues. The CDR3 DNA reads TGTGCCAGCAGCTTAACGTACAACACTGAAGCTTTCTTT. Protein: CASSLTYNTEAFF.

This chain connects TRBV28 to TRBJ2-7; perhaps D is TRBD1 or TRBD2 (6 bases each). V was pared by 0 bases and J by 5 bases, with 11 bases between. Germline CDR1 reads MDHEN; CDR2 reads SYDVKM. This CDR3 region has 14 residues. The CDR3 coding sequence is TGTGCCAGCAGTTTATGGGGGGGCCTGAACGAGCAGTACTTC. It specifies CASSLWGGLNEQYF.

The CDR3 DNA sequence: TGCGCCAGCAGCTTAGGGGAATCGGAGACCCAGTACTTC. Amino acids: CASSLGESETQYF. The V call is TRBV5-1, the J call TRBJ2-5; tentatively, D is TRBD1 (5 bases). The CDR3 covers 13 residues. Trimming pared 2 bases from V and 5 bases from J, leaving 10 bases between. Germline CDR1 is SGHRS and CDR2 is YFSETQ.

This clone occurred once. The chain's CDR3 is CSGSGSSGNTIYF. The CDR3 DNA is TGCAGTGGATCGGGGAGCTCTGGAAACACCATATATTTT. The V and J genes are TRBV29-1 and TRBJ1-3; unclear D gene. CDR3 length: 13 residues. The V gene's germline CDR1 is SQVTM and CDR2 ANQGSEA.

This chain connects TRBV25-1 to TRBJ1-5, with D possibly TRBD1 on 5 matching bases. This CDR3 is built from 13 residues. Trimming removed 3 bases at V and 8 bases at J, with 11 bases between. Germline V gene lookup returns CDR1 MGHDK and CDR2 SYGVNS. The CDR3 region has the DNA TGTGCCAGCAGTGAGCCGCGGGGGGAGCCCCAGCATTTT. It encodes CASSEPRGEPQHF.

The DNA for the CDR3 is TGTGCCACTCTGGACAGAGATAGCAATCAGCCCCAGCATTTT. This gives the protein CATLDRDSNQPQHF. The chain combines TRBV19 with TRBJ1-5; weak D call: TRBD1 (6 bases). The V gene lost 10 bases and the J gene lost 0 bases, with 13 bases spanning the gap. The CDR3 spans 14 residues. Germline CDR1 is LNHDA and CDR2 is SQIVND (reference sequence).

CDR3 residues: CASSGVGFSYEQYF. CDR3 bases: TGTGCCAGCAGCGGAGTGGGGTTCTCCTACGAGCAGTACTTC. V is TRBV11-2 and J is TRBJ2-7; D uncertain. Germline loops: CDR1 SGHAT, CDR2 FQNNGV. Trimming left V 5 bases short and J 0 bases short, with 11 bases between. The CDR3 covers 14 residues.

The chain combines TRBV5-1 with TRBJ2-1, with D possibly being TRBD1 (6 bases). This CDR3 has 13 amino acids. The V end was cut by 4 bases, the J end by 10 bases, with 15 bases between. From germline, CDR1 is SGHRS and CDR2 YFSETQ. CDR3 nucleotides: TGCGCCAGCAGCCGGACAGTTCCGACCGAGCAGTTCTTC. Its protein is CASSRTVPTEQFF.

The CDR3 DNA reads as TGTGCCAGCAGCGCCCCCGCATTGAGCATATATTTT. Amino acids: CASSAPALSIYF. This chain connects TRBV9 to TRBJ1-3; the D is unclear. Germline CDR1 SGDLS, CDR2 YYNGEE. Trimming took off 3 bases at V and 12 bases at J, with 13 bases between the two ends. The CDR3 has 12 residues.

The rearrangement joins TRBV18 to TRBJ2-7; D not certain. Trimming removed 3 bases from V and 9 bases from J, with 12 bases in between. Per germline, CDR1 KGHSH and CDR2 LQKENI. This CDR3 is 12 amino acids long. In nucleotides, the CDR3 is TGTGCCAGCTCACCCGAGAGTAGGAGGCAGTACTTC. Translating gives CASSPESRRQYF.

In this sample, this clone turned up once. The chain is built from TRBV10-3 and TRBJ2-7, with a possible D match to TRBD2 (6 bases). The CDR3 covers 15 residues. V was trimmed by 6 bases and J by 7 bases, leaving 22 bases between them. In germline, CDR1 is ENHRY, CDR2 SYGVKD. The CDR3 sequence: CAISAGSQGVREQYF. The CDR3 nucleotides read TGTGCCATCAGCGCGGGGAGTCAGGGAGTTAGGGAGCAGTACTTC.

This clone was seen just once. CDR3 in amino acids: CASRGRGDRTGELFF. For the CDR3, the DNA is TGCGCCAGCAGGGGAAGGGGGGATCGCACCGGGGAGCTGTTTTTT. J is TRBJ2-2 and V is TRBV5-1; D might be TRBD1 or TRBD2, each matching 6 bases. With 5 bases removed from V and 4 bases from J, the gap between germline ends came to 15 bases. The CDR3 contains 15 residues. Germline V lookup: CDR1 SGHRS, CDR2 YFSETQ.

Here the CDR3 reads CAWKGPGNYEQYF. The CDR3 DNA is TGTGCCTGGAAGGGACCGGGGAACTACGAGCAGTACTTC. This chain joins TRBV30 and TRBJ2-7, with D possibly called TRBD1 or TRBD2 (5 bases each). Germline V gives CDR1 GTSNPN, CDR2 SVGIG (reference sequence). The V and J ends lost 4 bases and 3 bases respectively, with 13 bases between them. CDR3 length equals 13 residues.

The rearrangement links TRBV6-6 to TRBJ2-7; TRBD2 might be the D (6 bases). This CDR3 contains 15 residues. Per the germline V gene, CDR1 is MNHNY and CDR2 is SVGAGI (reference sequence). Trimming shortened V by 7 bases and J by 4 bases, and 20 bases separated the two germline ends. The CDR3 DNA reads as TGTGCCAGCACGGATTCTAGCGCGGGGAAGTACGAGCAGTACTTC. The encoded protein is CASTDSSAGKYEQYF.

The CDR3 sequence: CASSRVQETNQPQHF. CDR3 coding DNA: TGCGCCAGCAGCCGGGTGCAAGAAACCAATCAGCCCCAGCATTTT. The chain carries TRBV4-1 and TRBJ1-5; D uncertain. CDR3 size: 15 residues. CDR1 is MGHRA and CDR2 is YSYEKL in the germline V gene. Trimming took off 4 bases at V and 3 bases at J, with 13 bases between the two ends.

This chain uses TRBV30 with TRBJ2-5; D might be TRBD1 (6 bases). The J call may be mistaken, given a closer DNA end match to TRBJ2-7. Germline V gene lookup returns CDR1 GTSNPN and CDR2 SVGIG (reference sequence). The CDR3 consists of 13 residues. The CDR3 DNA is TGTGCCTGGAGGCTGGGACAATATTACGAGCAGTACTTC. As protein: CAWRLGQYYEQYF.

This chain links TRBV7-9 with TRBJ2-7; 7 positions match TRBD1. V gave up 0 bases and J gave up 9 bases; unmatched junction bases: 5. Germline V gene sequence: CDR1 SEHNR, CDR2 FQNEAQ (reference sequence). The CDR3 runs 13 residues. The CDR3 nucleotides read TGTGCCAGCAGCTTAGCAAGGGGGCAGGTGCAGTACTTC. It encodes CASSLARGQVQYF. Variable domain in full (rest from reference TRBV7-9 and TRBJ2-7): DTGVSQNPRHKITKRGQNVTFRCDPISEHNRLYWYRQTLGQGPEFLTYFQNEAQLEKSRLLSDRFSAERPKGSFSTLEIQRTEQGDSAMYLCASSLARGQVQYFGPGTRLTVT.